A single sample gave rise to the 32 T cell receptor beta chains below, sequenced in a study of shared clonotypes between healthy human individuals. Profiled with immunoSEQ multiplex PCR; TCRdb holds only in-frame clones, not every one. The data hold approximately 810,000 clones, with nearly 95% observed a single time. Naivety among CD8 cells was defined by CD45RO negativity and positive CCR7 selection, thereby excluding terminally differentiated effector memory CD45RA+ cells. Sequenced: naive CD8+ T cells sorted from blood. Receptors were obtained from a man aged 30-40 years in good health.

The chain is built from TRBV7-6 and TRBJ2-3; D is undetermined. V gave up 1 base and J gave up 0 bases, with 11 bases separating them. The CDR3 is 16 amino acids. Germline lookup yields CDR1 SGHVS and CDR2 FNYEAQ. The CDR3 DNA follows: TGTGCCAGCAGCTTAGGTCCGCTGACTAGCACAGATACGCAGTATTTT. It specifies CASSLGPLTSTDTQYF.

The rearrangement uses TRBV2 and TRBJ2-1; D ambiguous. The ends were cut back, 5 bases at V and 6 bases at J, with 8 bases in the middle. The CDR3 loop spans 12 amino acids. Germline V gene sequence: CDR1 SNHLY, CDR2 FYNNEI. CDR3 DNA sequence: TGTGCCAGCAGTTTTGCAACCAATGAGCAGTTCTTC. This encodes CASSFATNEQFF.

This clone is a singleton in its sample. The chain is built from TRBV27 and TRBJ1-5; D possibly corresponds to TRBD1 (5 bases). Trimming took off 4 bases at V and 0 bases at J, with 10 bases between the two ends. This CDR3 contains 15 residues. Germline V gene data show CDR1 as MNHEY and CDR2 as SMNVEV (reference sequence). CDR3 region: CASSSTDSSNQPQHF. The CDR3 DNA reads TGTGCCAGCAGTTCCACCGACAGTAGCAATCAGCCCCAGCATTTT.

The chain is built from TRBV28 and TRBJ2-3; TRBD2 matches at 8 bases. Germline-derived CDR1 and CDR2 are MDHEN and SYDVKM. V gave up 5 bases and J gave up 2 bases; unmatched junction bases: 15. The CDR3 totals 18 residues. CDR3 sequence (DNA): TGTGCCAGCAGTACCAGAATTAAGCGGGGGCTAAACACAGATACGCAGTATTTT. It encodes CASSTRIKRGLNTDTQYF.

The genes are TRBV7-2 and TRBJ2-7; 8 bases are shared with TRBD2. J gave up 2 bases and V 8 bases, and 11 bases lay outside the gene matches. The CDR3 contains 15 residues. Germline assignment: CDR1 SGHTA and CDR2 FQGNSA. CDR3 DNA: TGTGCCAGCTCTATGGGACTAGGTATCGCCTACGAGCAGTACTTC. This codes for CASSMGLGIAYEQYF. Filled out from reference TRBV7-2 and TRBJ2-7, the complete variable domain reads GAGVSQSPSNKVTEKGKDVELRCDPISGHTALYWYRQSLGQGLEFLIYFQGNSAPDKSGLPSDRFSAERTGGSVSTLTIQRTQQEDSAVYLCASSMGLGIAYEQYFGPGTRLTVT.

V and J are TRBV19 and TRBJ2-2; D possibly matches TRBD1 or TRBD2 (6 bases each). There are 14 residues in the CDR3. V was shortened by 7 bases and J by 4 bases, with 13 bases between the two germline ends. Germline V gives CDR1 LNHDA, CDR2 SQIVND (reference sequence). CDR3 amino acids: CASMGGRVTGELFF. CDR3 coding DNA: TGTGCCAGTATGGGGGGCAGGGTCACCGGGGAGCTGTTTTTT. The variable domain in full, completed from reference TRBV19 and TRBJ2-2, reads DGGITQSPKYLFRKEGQNVTLSCEQNLNHDAMYWYRQDPGQGLRLIYYSQIVNDFQKGDIAEGYSVSREKKESFPLTVTSAQKNPTAFYLCASMGGRVTGELFFGEGSRLTVL.

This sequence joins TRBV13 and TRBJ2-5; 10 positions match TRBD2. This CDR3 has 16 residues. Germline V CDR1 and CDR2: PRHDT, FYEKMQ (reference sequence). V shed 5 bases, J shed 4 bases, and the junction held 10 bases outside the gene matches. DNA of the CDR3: TGTGCCAGCAGCCTTACAGCGGGAGGGAGTGGAGAGACCCAGTACTTC. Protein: CASSLTAGGSGETQYF. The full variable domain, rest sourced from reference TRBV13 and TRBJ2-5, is AAGVIQSPRHLIKEKRETATLKCYPIPRHDTVYWYQQGPGQDPQFLISFYEKMQSDKGSIPDRFSAQQFSDYHSELNMSSLELGDSALYFCASSLTAGGSGETQYFGPGTRLLVL.

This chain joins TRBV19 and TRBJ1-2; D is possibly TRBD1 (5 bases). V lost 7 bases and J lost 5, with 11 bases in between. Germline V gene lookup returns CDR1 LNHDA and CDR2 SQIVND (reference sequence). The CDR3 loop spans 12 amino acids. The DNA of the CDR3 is TGTGCCAGTATAGGGGTTGGTTATGGCTACACCTTC. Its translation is CASIGVGYGYTF.

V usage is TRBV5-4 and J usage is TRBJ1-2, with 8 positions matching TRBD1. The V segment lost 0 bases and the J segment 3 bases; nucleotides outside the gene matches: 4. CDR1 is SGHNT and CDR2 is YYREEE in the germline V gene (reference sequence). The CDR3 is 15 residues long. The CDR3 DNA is TGTGCCAGCAGCTTGGGACAGGGGCTGGACTATGGCTACACCTTC. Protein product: CASSLGQGLDYGYTF.

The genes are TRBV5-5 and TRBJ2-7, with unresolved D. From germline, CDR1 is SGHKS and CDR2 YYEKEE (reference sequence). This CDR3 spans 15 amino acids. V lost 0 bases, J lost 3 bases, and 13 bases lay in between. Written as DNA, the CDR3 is TGTGCCAGCAGCTTGGCCTCGGTCATCTACTACGAGCAGTACTTC. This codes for CASSLASVIYYEQYF.

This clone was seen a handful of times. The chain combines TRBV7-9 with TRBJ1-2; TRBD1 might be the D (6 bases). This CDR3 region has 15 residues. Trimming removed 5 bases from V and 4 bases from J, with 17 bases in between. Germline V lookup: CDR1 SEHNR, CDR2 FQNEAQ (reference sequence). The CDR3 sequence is CASSRQGTQPYGYTF. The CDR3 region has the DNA TGTGCCAGCAGCCGGCAGGGGACACAACCCTATGGCTACACCTTC.

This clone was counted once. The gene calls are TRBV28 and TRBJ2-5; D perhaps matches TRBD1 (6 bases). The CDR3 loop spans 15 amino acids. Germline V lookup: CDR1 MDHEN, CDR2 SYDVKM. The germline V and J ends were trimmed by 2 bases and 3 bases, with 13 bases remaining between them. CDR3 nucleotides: TGTGCCAGCAGTTTAATCACAGGGAAGGAAGAGACCCAGTACTTC. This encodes CASSLITGKEETQYF.

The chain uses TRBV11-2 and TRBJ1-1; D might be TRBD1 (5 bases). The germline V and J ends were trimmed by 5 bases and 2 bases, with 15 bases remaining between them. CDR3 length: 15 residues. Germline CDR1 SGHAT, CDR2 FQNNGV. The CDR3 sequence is CASSVVEGPNTEAFF. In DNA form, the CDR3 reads TGTGCCAGCAGCGTGGTGGAGGGACCTAACACTGAAGCTTTCTTT.

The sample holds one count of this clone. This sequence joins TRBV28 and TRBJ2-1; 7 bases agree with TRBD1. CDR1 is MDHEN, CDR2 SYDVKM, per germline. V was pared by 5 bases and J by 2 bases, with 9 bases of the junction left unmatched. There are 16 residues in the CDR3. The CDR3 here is CASSVGQKTPYNEQFF. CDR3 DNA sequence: TGTGCCAGCAGTGTGGGACAGAAAACTCCCTACAATGAGCAGTTCTTC.

CDR3 residues: CASSFLGQGSGKTGELFF. The DNA for the CDR3 is TGTGCCAGCAGCTTTTTAGGACAGGGGTCGGGGAAGACCGGGGAGCTGTTTTTT. The V gene is TRBV7-2, the J gene TRBJ2-2; 9 nucleotides line up with TRBD1. The CDR3 covers 18 residues. CDR1 is SGHTA, CDR2 FQGNSA, per germline. V lost 3 bases and J lost 5; bases outside the gene matches: 13.

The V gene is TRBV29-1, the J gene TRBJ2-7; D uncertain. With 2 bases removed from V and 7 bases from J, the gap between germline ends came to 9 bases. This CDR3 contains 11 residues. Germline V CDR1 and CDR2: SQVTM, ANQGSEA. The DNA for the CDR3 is TGCAGCGTTGAAAAGGGTATAGAGCAGTACTTC. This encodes CSVEKGIEQYF.

The CDR3 nucleotides are TGTGCCAGCAGTCCGAGAGACGGGACGCCCTACGAGCAGTACTTC. This encodes CASSPRDGTPYEQYF. The rearrangement joins TRBV6-6 to TRBJ2-7; possibly TRBD1 or TRBD2 for D (5 bases each). This CDR3 spans 15 amino acids. Looked up from germline, CDR1 is MNHNY and CDR2 is SVGAGI (reference sequence). Trimming shortened V by 5 bases and J by 2 bases, and 16 bases separated the two germline ends.

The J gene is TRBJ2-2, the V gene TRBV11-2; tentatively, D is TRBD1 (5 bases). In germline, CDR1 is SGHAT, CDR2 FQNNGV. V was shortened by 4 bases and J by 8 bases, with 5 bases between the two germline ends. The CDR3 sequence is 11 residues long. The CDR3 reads CASSWTGELFF. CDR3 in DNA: TGTGCCAGCAGCTGGACAGGGGAGCTGTTTTTT.

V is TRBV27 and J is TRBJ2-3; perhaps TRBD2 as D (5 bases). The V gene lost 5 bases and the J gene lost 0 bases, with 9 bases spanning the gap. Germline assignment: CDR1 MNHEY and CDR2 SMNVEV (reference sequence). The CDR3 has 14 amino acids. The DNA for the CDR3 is TGTGCCAGCAGTGCCGGGGTCAGCACAGATACGCAGTATTTT. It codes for CASSAGVSTDTQYF.

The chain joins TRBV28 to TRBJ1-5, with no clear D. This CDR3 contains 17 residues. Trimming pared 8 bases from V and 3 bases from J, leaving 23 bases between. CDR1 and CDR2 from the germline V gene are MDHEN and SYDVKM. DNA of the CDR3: TGTGCCAGCCTATCCGTTATCCGTGGCCCTACCAATCAGCCCCAGCATTTT. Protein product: CASLSVIRGPTNQPQHF. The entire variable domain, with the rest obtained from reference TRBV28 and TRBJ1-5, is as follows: DVKVTQSSRYLVKRTGEKVFLECVQDMDHENMFWYRQDPGLGLRLIYFSYDVKMKEKGDIPEGYSVSREKKERFSLILESASTNQTSMYLCASLSVIRGPTNQPQHFGDGTRLSIL.

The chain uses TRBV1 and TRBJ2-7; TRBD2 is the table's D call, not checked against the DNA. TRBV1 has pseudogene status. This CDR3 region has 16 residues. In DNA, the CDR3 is TGCACCAGCAGCCAAGGAACTAGCGGGAAAAGGTGCGAGCAGTACTTC. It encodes CTSSQGTSGKRCEQYF.

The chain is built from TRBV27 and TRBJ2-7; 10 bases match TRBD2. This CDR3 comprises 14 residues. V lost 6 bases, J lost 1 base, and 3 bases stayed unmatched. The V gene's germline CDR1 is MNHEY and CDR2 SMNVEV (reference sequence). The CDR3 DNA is TGTGCCAGCAGGACAGCGGGAGGGTCCTACGAGCAGTACTTC. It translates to CASRTAGGSYEQYF.

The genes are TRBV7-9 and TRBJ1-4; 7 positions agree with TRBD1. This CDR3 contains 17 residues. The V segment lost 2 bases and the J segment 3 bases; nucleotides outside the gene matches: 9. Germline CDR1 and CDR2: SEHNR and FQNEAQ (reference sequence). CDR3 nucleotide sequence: TGTGCCAGCAGCTTAAGATCGCAGGGGGTGCCTAATGAAAAACTGTTTTTT. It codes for CASSLRSQGVPNEKLFF.

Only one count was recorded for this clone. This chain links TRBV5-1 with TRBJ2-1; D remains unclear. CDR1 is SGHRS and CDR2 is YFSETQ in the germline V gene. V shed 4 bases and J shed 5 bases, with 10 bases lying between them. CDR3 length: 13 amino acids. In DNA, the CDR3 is TGCGCCAGCAGCGGGTCCCCGGACAATGAGCAGTTCTTC. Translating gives CASSGSPDNEQFF.

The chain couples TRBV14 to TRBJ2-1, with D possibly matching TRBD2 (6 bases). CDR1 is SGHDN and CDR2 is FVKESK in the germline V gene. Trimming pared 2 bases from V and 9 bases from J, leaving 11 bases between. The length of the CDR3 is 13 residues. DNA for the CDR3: TGTGCCAGCAGCCAATTGGGTAGCGGTGAGCAGTTCTTC. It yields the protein CASSQLGSGEQFF. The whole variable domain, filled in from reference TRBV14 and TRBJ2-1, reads EAGVTQFPSHSVIEKGQTVTLRCDPISGHDNLYWYRRVMGKEIKFLLHFVKESKQDESGMPNNRFLAERTGGTYSTLKVQPAELEDSGVYFCASSQLGSGEQFFGPGTRLTVL.

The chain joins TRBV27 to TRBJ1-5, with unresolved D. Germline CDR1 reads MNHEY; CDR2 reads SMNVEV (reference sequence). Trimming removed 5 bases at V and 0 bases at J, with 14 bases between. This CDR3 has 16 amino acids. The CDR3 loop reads CASSASSWNSNQPQHF. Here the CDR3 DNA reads TGTGCCAGCAGTGCTTCGAGCTGGAATAGCAATCAGCCCCAGCATTTT.

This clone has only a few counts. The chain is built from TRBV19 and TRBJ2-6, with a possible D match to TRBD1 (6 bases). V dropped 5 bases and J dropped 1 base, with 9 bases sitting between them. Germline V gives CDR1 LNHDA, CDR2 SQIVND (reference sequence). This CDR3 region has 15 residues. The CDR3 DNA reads TGTGCCAGTAGTGCGCAGGGGTCTGGGGCCAACGTCCTGACTTTC. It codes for CASSAQGSGANVLTF.

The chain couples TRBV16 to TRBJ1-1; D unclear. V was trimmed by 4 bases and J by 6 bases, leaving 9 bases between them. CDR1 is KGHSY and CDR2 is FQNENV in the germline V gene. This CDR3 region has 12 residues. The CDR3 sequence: CASSPRPSEAFF. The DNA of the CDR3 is TGTGCCAGCAGCCCGCGTCCGTCTGAAGCTTTCTTT.

The CDR3: CASSQGVYEQYF. DNA for the CDR3: TGTGCCAGCAGTCAAGGGGTCTACGAGCAGTACTTC. The V call is TRBV6-5, the J call TRBJ2-7; weak D call: TRBD1 (5 bases). Trimming cost V 5 bases and J 3 bases, with 8 bases left between them. Germline assignment: CDR1 MNHEY and CDR2 SVGAGI. The CDR3 is 12 amino acids.

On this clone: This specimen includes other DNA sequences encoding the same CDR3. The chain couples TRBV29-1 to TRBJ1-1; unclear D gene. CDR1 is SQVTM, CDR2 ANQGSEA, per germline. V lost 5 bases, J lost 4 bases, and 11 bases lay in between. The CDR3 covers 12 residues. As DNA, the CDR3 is TGCAGCGTTCTATATATGGGCACTGAAGCTTTCTTT. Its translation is CSVLYMGTEAFF. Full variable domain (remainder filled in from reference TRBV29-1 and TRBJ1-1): SAVISQKPSRDICQRGTSLTIQCQVDSQVTMMFWYRQQPGQSLTLIATANQGSEATYESGFVIDKFPISRPNLTFSTLTVSNMSPEDSSIYLCSVLYMGTEAFFGQGTRLTVV.

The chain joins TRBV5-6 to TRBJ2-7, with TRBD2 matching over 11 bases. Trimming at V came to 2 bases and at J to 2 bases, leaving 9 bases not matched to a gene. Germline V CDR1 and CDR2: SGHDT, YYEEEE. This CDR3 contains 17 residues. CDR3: CASSLTSGSMTPYEQYF. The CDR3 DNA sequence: TGTGCCAGCAGCTTAACTAGCGGGAGTATGACGCCCTACGAGCAGTACTTC.

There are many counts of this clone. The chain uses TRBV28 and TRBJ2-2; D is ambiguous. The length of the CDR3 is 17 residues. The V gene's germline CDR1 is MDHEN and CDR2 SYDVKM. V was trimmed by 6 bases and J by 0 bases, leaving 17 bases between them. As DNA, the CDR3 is TGTGCCAGCAGGCGAGTAATTCGCCAGTCGAACACCGGGGAGCTGTTTTTT. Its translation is CASRRVIRQSNTGELFF.